This T cell receptor (beta chain) was sequenced for a study of T cell responses to AZD1222 COVID-19 vaccine. This clone was detected a few times. Its specificity is not known. Regarding the study as a whole: Regions 160-218 and 743-854 held dominance among vaccine-associated CD4 TCRs, which spanned spike. Mostly white British, mostly female donors; authors suggested clonal diversity may be underestimated.

TCRdb keeps only in-frame clones here, not all; method: immunoSEQ multiplex PCR. Among about 110,000 clones listed, roughly nine tenths were seen once. Second-dose schedules of about 4 or about 12 weeks were combined. The receptor comes from an adult who received the AZD1222 COVID-19 vaccine. The sequences come from peripheral blood, collected 28 days after the second AZD1222 dose.

The CDR3 nucleotides read TGTGCCAGCAGTACAAGTATGAACACTGAAGCTTTCTTT. Translating gives CASSTSMNTEAFF. This chain connects TRBV27 to TRBJ1-1; D is unresolved. Between the trimmed V and J ends, which lost 5 bases and 0 bases, there was a span of 7 bases. This CDR3 is 13 amino acids long. Germline values: CDR1 MNHEY, CDR2 SMNVEV (reference sequence).